The clone carrying this T cell receptor (beta chain) came up many times. Trimming removed 0 bases from V and 7 bases from J, with 22 bases in between. Germline V CDR1 and CDR2: DFQATT, SNEGSKA (reference sequence). This CDR3 has 16 amino acids. Alpha and beta chains were covered, as first-strand cDNA relied on TRAV- and TRBV-specific primers. A constant-region primer paired with the V-primer adapter amplified TCRs over about 18 PCR cycles. TCRdb redid the calling of the reads with MiXCR, one entry per CDR3 protein. The table shows tens of thousands of distinct CDR3 sequences, with about 25% occurring only once. The data were obtained in a study of low-dose radiotherapy and immunotherapy resistance in tumors. Study details: Patients received 300 mg of oral aspirin each day across four cycles, commencing on cycle 1 day 1.

Time point noted: after trial treatment. Treatment of the sample: LDRT plus nivolumab, ipilimumab, low-dose cyclophosphamide and aspirin (RACIN trial). The sequencing used PBMCs, collected after low-dose radiotherapy plus immunotherapy. The chain combines TRBV20-1 with TRBJ2-7; D possibly corresponds to TRBD1 (6 bases). This receptor was taken from a male donor with prostate cancer. Here the CDR3 reads CSARDRTGLRGGEQYF. CDR3 in DNA: TGCAGTGCTAGAGATCGAACAGGGCTAAGAGGGGGAGAGCAGTACTTC.